Listed below are T cell receptor beta chains from one sample, sequenced in a study of OX40 agonist ivuxolimab in advanced cancers. Clones were sequenced by immunoSEQ multiplex PCR, and TCRdb holds only the in-frame ones, with some missing. The repertoire holds about 45,000 clones, around 83% seen once, with about 2.4% in the top ten. Sequenced material: CD4+ or CD8+ T cells sorted from blood, taken in a trial of the OX40 agonist ivuxolimab. The receptors derive from an adult with an advanced solid tumor such as melanoma, head and neck, liver or kidney cancer. Both conserved end residues are part of each CDR3. D genes are given only for firm matches. For some rows the clone size is stated as once, few or many, or as a class when expanded; others skip it.

j_call,clone_size,v_call,d_call,cdr3_nt,cdr3_aa
TRBJ1-4,-,TRBV27,-,TGTGCCAGCAGTACGGGTCTGAGGGAAAAACTGTTTTTT,CASSTGLREKLFF
TRBJ2-2,-,TRBV6-4,-,TGTGCCAGCAGTGAGAACTGGAACACCGGGGAGCTGTTTTTT,CASSENWNTGELFF
TRBJ1-1,-,TRBV5-1,-,TGCGCCAGCAGCTTGTGGCCCCTCCCCGGGCCCCGGGACACTGAAGCTTTCTTT,CASSLWPLPGPRDTEAFF
TRBJ1-1,once,TRBV7-9,-,TGCGCCAGCAGCCAGTACGCCGCTACTTACACTGAAGCTTTCTTT,CASSQYAATYTEAFF
TRBJ1-5,-,TRBV11-2,-,TGTGCCAGCAGCTCCGACAGGAATCAGCCCCAGCATTTT,CASSSDRNQPQHF
TRBJ1-1,-,TRBV18,TRBD1,TGTGCCAGCTCCCTGACAGGGGCAGCTTTCTTT,CASSLTGAAFF
TRBJ1-2,-,TRBV5-1,TRBD1,TGCGCCAGCAGCGAACCGGGACAGGGAGGGAGTGGCTACACCTTC,CASSEPGQGGSGYTF
TRBJ1-1,-,TRBV5-1,TRBD1,TGCGCCAGCAGGCAAACAGGGGGCGAAGCTTTCTTT,CASRQTGGEAFF
TRBJ1-2,few,TRBV7-8,-,TGTGCCAGCAGGCGAGCGACAGAGGACTATGGCTACACCTTC,CASRRATEDYGYTF
TRBJ2-2,once,TRBV5-1,-,TGCGCCAGCAGCTTGAGTAAAGGGGAGCTGTTTTTT,CASSLSKGELFF
TRBJ2-5,-,TRBV5-1,-,TGCGCCAGCAGCTTACAGGAGACTTCCGTCGAGACCCAGTACTTC,CASSLQETSVETQYF
TRBJ2-7,-,TRBV10-3,TRBD1,TGTGCCATCGAGCCTTGGAGGACAGGGGATATTTACGAGCAGTACTTC,CAIEPWRTGDIYEQYF
TRBJ1-6,-,TRBV5-6,TRBD1,TGTGCCAGCAGCGACAGGGAAGGGTATAATTCACCCCTCCACTTT,CASSDREGYNSPLHF
TRBJ1-2,once,TRBV6-1,-,TGTGCCAGCAGTGAAGGAAACAGGGCCTTAAACTATGGCTACACCTTC,CASSEGNRALNYGYTF
TRBJ1-4,-,TRBV19,-,TGTGCCAGTAGTGAACCCCGTGGGCGGAGTAATGAAAAACTGTTTTTT,CASSEPRGRSNEKLFF
TRBJ2-7,few,TRBV19,-,TGTGCCAGTAGTGTAACCGAGCCTGGCGAGCAGTACTTC,CASSVTEPGEQYF
TRBJ1-2,few,TRBV11-2,-,TGTGCCAGCAGCCCCAGACAGATACGTAACTATGGCTACACCTTC,CASSPRQIRNYGYTF
TRBJ2-6,-,TRBV5-1,-,TGCGCCAGCAGCTTGTCATCATCTGGGGCCAACGTCCTGACTTTC,CASSLSSSGANVLTF
TRBJ2-3,-,TRBV5-1,-,TGCGCCAGCTATGGCGGGCCTAGCACAGATACGCAGTATTTT,CASYGGPSTDTQYF
TRBJ2-6,-,TRBV6-6,-,TGTGCCAGCAGTACAGGGTCTGGGGCCAACGTCCTGACTTTC,CASSTGSGANVLTF
TRBJ2-5,once,TRBV27,TRBD1,TGTGCCAGCAGGGGATGGGACAGTTGGGAGACCCAGTACTTC,CASRGWDSWETQYF
TRBJ2-5,-,TRBV19,-,TGTGCCAGTGGGACAATACAAGAGACCCAGTACTTC,CASGTIQETQYF
TRBJ2-1,few,TRBV10-3,-,TGTGCCATCAGTGAGTCGAGACAGGCCTACAATGAGCAGTTCTTC,CAISESRQAYNEQFF
TRBJ2-7,-,TRBV5-8,-,TGTGCCAGCAGCCGAAACTACGAGCAGTACTTC,CASSRNYEQYF
TRBJ2-1,-,TRBV4-2,-,TGTGCCAGCAGCCAAGAGGAGGGGGGAGCTTCCTACAATGAGCAGTTCTTC,CASSQEEGGASYNEQFF
TRBJ1-5,-,TRBV19,-,TGTGCCAGTAGTATAGCTTCGGGGATCAATCAGCCCCAGCATTTT,CASSIASGINQPQHF
TRBJ2-2,-,TRBV18,TRBD2,TGTGCCAGCTGTATGACTAGCGGGATAAGCGGGGAGCTGTTTTTT,CASCMTSGISGELFF
TRBJ1-4,-,TRBV5-6,-,TGTGCCAGCACCCTAAGCGCCGGCTTTAATGAAAAACTGTTTTTT,CASTLSAGFNEKLFF
TRBJ2-2,-,TRBV11-2,-,TGTGCCAGCAGCTCAGGGCGGACAGCGAACACCGGGGAGCTGTTTTTT,CASSSGRTANTGELFF
TRBJ2-1,-,TRBV10-2,TRBD2,TGCGCCAGCAGTGAGCGGGAGGCCTACAATGAGCAGTTCTTC,CASSEREAYNEQFF
TRBJ2-6,-,TRBV5-6,-,TGTGCCAGCAGCTTGGTCAACTCTGGGGCCAACGTCCTGACTTTC,CASSLVNSGANVLTF
TRBJ1-4,-,TRBV18,-,TGTGCCGGGGTGGCGGATGCAACTAATGAAAAACTGTTTTTT,CAGVADATNEKLFF
TRBJ1-1,-,TRBV6-6,-,TGTGCCACCAACCCCACGGGGGCAGCGTTGAACACTGAAGCTTTCTTT,CATNPTGAALNTEAFF
TRBJ2-3,-,TRBV27,TRBD2,TGTGCCAGCACCGGACTAGCGGGTATCACAGATACGCAGTATTTT,CASTGLAGITDTQYF
TRBJ2-3,-,TRBV27,-,TGTGCCAGCAGACCTTACACAGATACGCAGTATTTT,CASRPYTDTQYF
TRBJ1-2,-,TRBV19,TRBD1,TGTGCCAGTAGCACCGAAAAACAGGGGGCATACGGCTACACCTTC,CASSTEKQGAYGYTF
TRBJ1-2,-,TRBV5-1,-,TGCGCCAGCAGCTTGGGAGGGACCGCTAATGGCTACACCTTC,CASSLGGTANGYTF
TRBJ1-2,-,TRBV7-2,TRBD1,TGTGCCAGCAGCCTGGGACAGGGCGGCTACACCTTC,CASSLGQGGYTF
TRBJ1-1,-,TRBV10-1,-,TGCGCCAGCAGTGATGGTCCAGCCTTGAACACTGAAGCTTTCTTT,CASSDGPALNTEAFF
TRBJ2-5,-,TRBV9,-,TGTCTCTTAAGGGGTGGAGGACATAGGGTTGAAGAGACCCAGTACTTC,CLLRGGGHRVEETQYF
TRBJ2-5,-,TRBV27,TRBD2,TGTGCCAGCGCCCGGCTAGCGGAAGAGACCCAGTACTTC,CASARLAEETQYF
TRBJ1-1,once,TRBV19,-,TGTGCCAGTAGTCCCCGAGGTAACACTGAAGCTTTCTTT,CASSPRGNTEAFF
TRBJ2-2,-,TRBV5-1,TRBD1,TGCGCCAGCGTCCAACCGGGACAGGGGGGAACCGGGGAGCTGTTTTTT,CASVQPGQGGTGELFF
TRBJ1-4,few,TRBV30,-,TGTGCCTGGGGTCGGAGGGGGGAAGATGAAAAACTGTTTTTT,CAWGRRGEDEKLFF
TRBJ2-7,few,TRBV9,TRBD2,TGTGCCAGCAGCGTAGGACTAGCGAAAGGCTACGAGCAGTACTTC,CASSVGLAKGYEQYF
TRBJ2-3,-,TRBV9,-,TGTGCCAGCAGCGTAGTTCAGGGCACAGATACGCAGTATTTT,CASSVVQGTDTQYF
TRBJ2-3,-,TRBV9,-,TGTGCCAGCAGCTTACTCCAGGACTCCACAGATACGCAGTATTTT,CASSLLQDSTDTQYF
TRBJ1-1,-,TRBV4-2,-,TGTGCCAGCAGCGGGGCCCCTGAAGCTGAAGCTTTCTTT,CASSGAPEAEAFF
TRBJ1-2,-,TRBV14,-,TGTGCCAGCAGCCACAAGGCGCTTTATGGCTACACCTTC,CASSHKALYGYTF
TRBJ1-3,-,TRBV7-9,-,TGTGCCAGCACCATCGCGAGGTCCGGAAACACCATATATTTT,CASTIARSGNTIYF
TRBJ1-1,-,TRBV4-1,-,TGCGCCAGCAGCCAAGATCGAGGGCAGGGGCCAGAAGCTTTCTTT,CASSQDRGQGPEAFF
TRBJ2-3,-,TRBV9,-,TGTGCCAGCAGCCCGTGGGGCGGCACAGATACGCAGTATTTT,CASSPWGGTDTQYF
TRBJ1-2,-,TRBV19,-,TGTGCCAGTAGTAGAGGGACGGTTTTGAAAACTCATGGCTACACCTTC,CASSRGTVLKTHGYTF
TRBJ2-7,-,TRBV7-9,TRBD1,TGTGCCAGCAGCTCCCGGGACAGGGGGACGTTCTCCTACGAGCAGTACTTC,CASSSRDRGTFSYEQYF
TRBJ1-5,-,TRBV6-6,TRBD1,TGTGCCAGCCTCCTAGAGGACAGGAAAAATCAGCCCCAGCATTTT,CASLLEDRKNQPQHF
TRBJ1-6,-,TRBV20-1,-,TGCAGTACGGGGGAGGGAGGGCCCCTCCACTTT,CSTGEGGPLHF
TRBJ1-2,-,TRBV4-3,-,TGCGCCAGCAGCCAAGTTTGGGACGCAGCGGGTGGCTACACCTTC,CASSQVWDAAGGYTF